These 11 T cell receptor beta chains were all obtained from the same sample, sequenced in a study of graft-versus-host responses after intestinal transplantation. Antigens of these TCRs are unknown. Method: immunoSEQ multiplex PCR; TCRdb's copy keeps in-frame clones and lacks some. Among 85,000 to 95,000 clones listed, 93% were seen once. The material sequenced was unstimulated CD8+ T cells sorted from spleen or lymph node cells, taken before intestinal transplant. The receptors here all came from a human donor who received an intestinal transplant.

This sequence joins TRBV5-6 and TRBJ2-7; D is ambiguous. The CDR3 covers 15 residues. Trimming removed 1 base at V and 2 bases at J, with 13 bases between. In germline, CDR1 is SGHDT, CDR2 YYEEEE. CDR3 DNA: TGTGCCAGCAGCTTGTGGTGGCTAGTAACCTACGAGCAGTACTTC. Its translation is CASSLWWLVTYEQYF.

The chain carries TRBV27 and TRBJ2-2; unclear D gene. CDR3 length: 12 residues. Germline CDR1 and CDR2: MNHEY and SMNVEV (reference sequence). V was pared by 6 bases and J by 7 bases, with 9 bases between. The CDR3 DNA follows: TGTGCCAGCAGGTTAACTCGCGGGGAGCTGTTTTTT. It yields the protein CASRLTRGELFF.

This clone was counted a few times. The CDR3 does not end in the conserved phenylalanine or tryptophan, so this is likely a read error. No DNA is shown, since the ends of the CDR3 on it are uncertain; the CDR3 is the one TCRdb lists. The chain recombines TRBV14 with TRBJ1-1; the D call of TRBD1 is as the table states it, not checked on the DNA. The CDR3 contains 11 residues when both ends are counted. Germline V gene data show CDR1 as SGHDN and CDR2 as FVKESK. CDR3 amino acids: CASSLGRGSFL.

The rearrangement joins TRBV7-9 to TRBJ2-3, with a weak D call TRBD2 (5 bases). This CDR3 comprises 17 residues. The V gene's germline CDR1 is SEHNR and CDR2 FQNEAQ (reference sequence). Trimming removed 0 bases at V and 1 base at J, with 14 bases between. For the CDR3, the DNA is TGTGCCAGCAGCTTAGCGTCCGGGGTGAGGGGCACAGATACGCAGTATTTT. Translation: CASSLASGVRGTDTQYF.

V is TRBV14 and J is TRBJ2-7, with 8 bases identical to TRBD2. With 4 bases clipped from V and 3 bases from J, the junction kept 8 bases outside the gene matches. Germline V gene data show CDR1 as SGHDN and CDR2 as FVKESK. There are 15 residues in the CDR3. CDR3 residues: CASSPSGRGVYEQYF. The CDR3 DNA reads as TGTGCCAGCAGCCCCTCTGGGCGGGGGGTCTACGAGCAGTACTTC.

This rearrangement joins TRBV9 to TRBJ1-1, with D perhaps matching TRBD1 (5 bases). Germline assignment: CDR1 SGDLS and CDR2 YYNGEE. The CDR3 runs to 15 residues. The V gene lost 4 bases and the J gene lost 3 bases, with 16 bases spanning the gap. The CDR3 nucleotides read TGTGCCAGCAGCCCTGAGGCAGGGTGGTACACTGAAGCTTTCTTT. It translates to CASSPEAGWYTEAFF.

This chain links TRBV4-1 with TRBJ2-5; D uncertain. Germline lookup yields CDR1 MGHRA and CDR2 YSYEKL. V shed 5 bases and J shed 3 bases, with 10 bases lying between them. This CDR3 is built from 13 residues. CDR3 region: CASSSVIEETQYF. The CDR3 DNA reads TGCGCCAGCAGCTCGGTCATCGAAGAGACCCAGTACTTC.

This clone has a single count. The chain is built from TRBV9 and TRBJ2-7, with 11 positions matching TRBD1. This CDR3 is 14 amino acids long. Germline CDR1 is SGDLS and CDR2 is YYNGEE. The J segment lost 4 bases and the V segment lost 3 bases, leaving 3 bases of the junction unmatched. The CDR3 sequence is CASSAGTGGYEQYF. The CDR3 DNA reads TGTGCCAGCAGCGCAGGGACAGGGGGGTACGAGCAGTACTTC.

This chain links TRBV4-3 with TRBJ2-7; 7 bases line up with TRBD1. The CDR3 loop spans 14 amino acids. Per germline, CDR1 LGHNA and CDR2 YSLEER. J lost 0 bases, V lost 4 bases, and 3 bases had no gene match. In DNA, the CDR3 is TGCGCCAGCAGCCTCGGGACAGACTCCTACGAGCAGTACTTC. The encoded protein is CASSLGTDSYEQYF.

The sample holds one count of this clone. V is TRBV27 and J is TRBJ2-1; 13 bases are shared with TRBD2. Germline V lookup: CDR1 MNHEY, CDR2 SMNVEV (reference sequence). There are 14 residues in the CDR3. The V segment lost 8 bases and the J segment 5 bases; nucleotides outside the gene matches: 3. The CDR3 sequence is CASYGLAGDNEQFF. CDR3 in DNA: TGTGCCAGCTACGGACTAGCGGGGGACAATGAGCAGTTCTTC.

The CDR3: CASSISPPGTGWHTDTQYF. The DNA for the CDR3 is TGTGCCAGTAGTATCTCACCACCCGGGACAGGGTGGCACACAGATACGCAGTATTTT. V is TRBV19 and J is TRBJ2-3; 9 nucleotides match TRBD1. The trim removed 3 bases at V and 2 bases at J, leaving 15 bases unmatched. Germline CDR1 and CDR2: LNHDA and SQIVND (reference sequence). The CDR3 sequence is 19 residues long.